This entry lists 14 T cell receptor beta chains sequenced from one sample in a study of T-cell reconstitution after alpha-beta-depleted transplantation in children. Unique molecular identifiers were used in preparing the TCRbeta library. TCRdb reprocessed the PCR reads via MiXCR and lists one record per CDR3 protein. The sample includes about 500,000 distinct CDR3 sequences, around 10% of them seen just once. Specimen: PBMCs, mostly from graft donor cells, collected 180 days after TCRalphabeta/CD19-depleted stem cell transplant. All receptors derive from a female patient under 10 years old who had a stem cell transplant for aplastic anemia, so the T cells may come from the graft donor.

The rearrangement joins TRBV5-1 to TRBJ2-6, with D possibly being TRBD2 (7 bases). Trimming left V 1 base short and J 0 bases short, with 14 bases between. Germline V gene sequence: CDR1 SGHRS, CDR2 YFSETQ. The CDR3 has 18 amino acids. CDR3 loop: CASSLQGTTGSGANVLTF. As DNA, the CDR3 is TGCGCCAGCAGCTTGCAGGGGACTACCGGCTCTGGGGCCAACGTCCTGACTTTC. The full variable domain, in which reference TRBV5-1 and TRBJ2-6 provide the parts outside the CDR3, is KAGVTQTPRYLIKTRGQQVTLSCSPISGHRSVSWYQQTPGQGLQFLFEYFSETQRNKGNFPGRFSGRQFSNSRSEMNVSTLELGDSALYLCASSLQGTTGSGANVLTFGAGSRLTVL.

In its sample, this clonotype was seen a few times. The chain employs TRBV6-2 or TRBV6-3 and TRBJ2-3; perhaps TRBD2 as D (7 bases). V was trimmed by 0 bases and J by 2 bases, leaving 21 bases between them. Germline V gene sequence: CDR1 MNHEY, CDR2 SVGEGT. CDR3 length equals 19 residues. CDR3: CASSYSSYVGGAATDTQYF. Written as DNA, the CDR3 is TGTGCCAGCAGTTACTCGTCCTACGTAGGGGGGGCGGCCACAGATACGCAGTATTTT.

This clonotype appeared many times. This chain links TRBV5-1 with TRBJ2-3, with TRBD1 as a possible D gene (6 bases). The length of the CDR3 is 15 residues. CDR1 and CDR2 (germline): SGHRS, YFSETQ. Trimming left V 5 bases short and J 6 bases short, with 19 bases between. CDR3 bases: TGCGCCAGCAGAACACAGGGTTTCGGTTTGGATACGCAGTATTTT. Amino acids: CASRTQGFGLDTQYF.

There are a few counts of this clonotype. The chain uses TRBV7-9 and TRBJ1-3, with 9 bases lining up with TRBD1. This CDR3 region has 16 residues. After removal of 4 bases from V and 2 bases from J, the junction contained 6 bases not matched to a gene. Germline V CDR1 and CDR2: SEHNR, FQNEAQ (reference sequence). CDR3 DNA: TGTGCCAGCAGCTCCCGGGACAGGGTACCTGGAAACACCATATATTTT. Amino acids: CASSSRDRVPGNTIYF. The full variable domain, completed using reference TRBV7-9 and TRBJ1-3, is DTGVSQNPRHKITKRGQNVTFRCDPISEHNRLYWYRQTLGQGPEFLTYFQNEAQLEKSRLLSDRFSAERPKGSFSTLEIQRTEQGDSAMYLCASSSRDRVPGNTIYFGEGSWLTVV.

This clonotype was counted ten times or more. The chain employs TRBV21-1 and TRBJ1-2. TRBV21-1 is a listed pseudogene. This CDR3 comprises 11 residues. CDR3: CASSRIYGYTF. Written as DNA, the CDR3 is TGTGCCAGCAGCAGAATCTATGGCTACACCTTC.

Points on this clonotype: A junction boundary mismatches the germline segment, possibly from a read error. V usage is TRBV7-9 and J usage is TRBJ2-5; D is unclear. CDR1 is SEHNR and CDR2 is FQNEAQ in the germline V gene (reference sequence). CDR3 length: 16 amino acids. CDR3 nucleotides: TGTGCCAGCAGCTTTGGGAATAGGGCCCGACAAGAGACCCGGTACTTC. Its protein is CASSFGNRARQETRYF.

This clonotype has ten or more counts. This chain joins TRBV11-2 and TRBJ2-3; 11 bases line up with TRBD1. Germline V gene lookup returns CDR1 SGHAT and CDR2 FQNNGV. V lost 6 bases and J lost 4; bases outside the gene matches: 3. The length of the CDR3 is 14 residues. Here the CDR3 DNA reads TGTGCCAGCAGGAGGACAGGGGGCGCAGATACGCAGTATTTT. This encodes CASRRTGGADTQYF.

This clonotype has ten or more counts. The gene calls are TRBV4-3 and TRBJ1-5; D gene uncertain. Trimming stripped 0 bases from V and 4 bases from J, with 13 bases between. The CDR3 consists of 16 residues. Germline V CDR1 and CDR2: LGHNA, YSLEER. CDR3 sequence reads: CASSQDSRGRNQPQHF. In DNA, the CDR3 is TGCGCCAGCAGCCAAGATAGTCGGGGAAGGAATCAGCCCCAGCATTTT.

The chain recombines TRBV7-7 with TRBJ2-2; 8 bases line up with TRBD1. Per germline, CDR1 SSHAT and CDR2 FNYEAQ (reference sequence). This CDR3 comprises 16 residues. J gave up 9 bases and V 5 bases, and 14 bases lay outside the gene matches. The CDR3 protein is CASSEHGQGIYRELFF. CDR3 nucleotide sequence: TGTGCCAGCAGCGAGCACGGACAGGGAATTTACCGGGAGCTGTTTTTT.

The V call is TRBV12-3 or TRBV12-4, the J call TRBJ2-1, with D maybe TRBD2 (7 bases). Trimming left V 1 base short and J 1 base short, with 11 bases between. The CDR3 totals 16 residues. The CDR3 region has the DNA TGTGCCAGCAGTTTAGAGGGGGGGGGATCCTACAATGAGCAGTTCTTC. Translation: CASSLEGGGSYNEQFF.

This clonotype was detected a few times. A junction boundary mismatches the germline segment, possibly from a read error. CDR3 sequence: CASTSWDRPSF. In DNA, the CDR3 is TGTGCCAGCACGTCGTGGGACAGGCCTTCTTTT. The rearrangement joins TRBV2 to TRBJ1-4, with 8 bases that match TRBD1. The CDR3 consists of 11 residues. The germline gives CDR1 SNHLY, CDR2 FYNNEI.

The genes are TRBV7-2 and TRBJ1-4; D unresolved. Trimming pared 5 bases from V and 0 bases from J, leaving 13 bases between. In germline, CDR1 is SGHTA, CDR2 FQGNSA. This CDR3 has 16 amino acids. CDR3 loop: CASSLGALTTNEKLFF. Here the CDR3 DNA reads TGTGCCAGCAGCCTGGGAGCATTGACAACTAATGAAAAACTGTTTTTT.

This chain joins TRBV7-9 and TRBJ1-1; D is ambiguous. This CDR3 has 14 residues. Between the trimmed V and J ends, which lost 0 bases and 6 bases, there was a span of 11 bases. The germline CDR1 and CDR2 sequences are SEHNR and FQNEAQ (reference sequence). The CDR3 sequence is CASSLAAGRSEAFF. DNA of the CDR3: TGTGCCAGCAGCTTAGCGGCCGGGAGGTCTGAAGCTTTCTTT.

This clonotype has just a few counts. The chain links TRBV9 to TRBJ1-5, with D perhaps TRBD1 (6 bases). Germline V gives CDR1 SGDLS, CDR2 YYNGEE. The V and J ends lost 3 bases and 9 bases respectively, with 16 bases between them. The CDR3 runs 14 residues. As DNA, the CDR3 is TGTGCCAGCAGCGGAGGGGGGCTGGGAGCGCCCCAGCATTTT. Translated: CASSGGGLGAPQHF.